This T cell receptor (beta chain) was sequenced for a study of regulatory T cells in long-lasting Graves disease. Study background: Antithyroid drugs had been given to newly diagnosed Graves' patients for under 3 months. General observations from the study: Newly diagnosed Graves' patients exceeded persistent ones in TCR diversity.

Arm-PCR of CDR3 regions and iRepertoire HTBI primers were the basis on which TCR beta libraries were built. TCRdb fed the multiplex PCR reads into MiXCR, producing one record per CDR3 protein. The data hold 250,000 to 400,000 distinct CDR3 sequences, with 15% to 20% observed a single time. Time point here: newly diagnosed GD, antithyroid drugs for less than 3 months. PBMC-extracted RNA yielded the TCR library. In this cohort, patients came from an endocrinology department located in Xi'an, China. This clonotype appeared many times. The antigen is unknown. This clonotype originated in a female donor with Graves disease. Sequencing was performed on peripheral blood mononuclear cells (PBMCs), taken at new diagnosis, from a patient treated with antithyroid drugs.

The CDR3 DNA is TGTGCCAGCAGTTCCGGGACCCCGTTAGCTAACTATGGCTACACCTTC. This sequence encodes CASSSGTPLANYGYTF. The chain employs TRBV28 and TRBJ1-2; TRBD1 is a possible D gene (5 bases). Deletions cut 4 bases from V and 0 bases from J, with 15 bases between. CDR3 length: 16 amino acids. Germline V lookup: CDR1 MDHEN, CDR2 SYDVKM.